This TCR beta chain emerged from a study of T cell responses to AZD1222 COVID-19 vaccine. Of note for this clone: The antigen is not known.

The repertoire was sequenced with immunoSEQ multiplex PCR; TCRdb's copy has only in-frame clones and lacks some. Found here are 150,000 to 200,000 clones, 75% to 90% of them singletons; the top ten hold about 6%. CDR3 length equals 13 residues. Trimming pared 5 bases from V and 8 bases from J, leaving 13 bases between. Whole-study results and caveats: It should be noted that donors were predominantly white British and more often female, and clonal diversity was possibly underestimated. At baseline, just a handful of AZD1222 recipients tested seropositive.

This chain joins TRBV12-3 or TRBV12-4 and TRBJ2-1; D call uncertain. The TCR was taken from an adult in good health. Sequencing used peripheral blood, obtained on day 0 of AZD1222 vaccination. The CDR3, as DNA: TGTGCCAGCAGTCTCTCCGATTCCGATGAGCAGTTCTTC. This gives the protein CASSLSDSDEQFF.